One sample yielded the 9 T cell receptor beta chains listed below, sequenced in a study of blood T cells in healthy people across ages. Next came a second PCR, run for about 7 to 12 cycles, which used a sample-barcoded 5' primer along with a J-beta primer mix. Using its own MiXCR run on the 5' RACE reads, TCRdb lists one record per CDR3 protein. In the table there are 700,000 to 900,000 distinct CDR3 sequences, around a quarter of which are singletons. These data are also associated with another study on T cells of mothers and their children.

Sequencing used blood. The receptor set was obtained from a boy between 10 and 17 years old in good health.

This clonotype occurred a few times. This sequence joins TRBV4-2 and TRBJ1-2; D not resolved. Trimming left V 3 bases short and J 3 bases short, with 11 bases between. The germline V gene has CDR1 LGHNA and CDR2 YNFKEQ. CDR3 length equals 14 residues. The CDR3 region has the DNA TGTGCCAGCAGCCATCTCCGACCAGACTATGGCTACACCTTC. Its translation: CASSHLRPDYGYTF.

The genes are TRBV6-5 and TRBJ2-3; D is unclear. With 8 bases removed from V and 2 bases from J, the gap between germline ends came to 11 bases. Per the germline V gene, CDR1 is MNHEY and CDR2 is SVGAGI. The CDR3 totals 13 residues. The CDR3 DNA follows: TGTGCCAGCGCGGAACGGGTCACAGATACGCAGTATTTT. Its protein product is CASAERVTDTQYF.

V gene TRBV6-5 combines with J gene TRBJ2-1, with 7 positions matching TRBD2. The CDR3 has 14 amino acids. With 2 bases clipped from V and 3 bases from J, the junction kept 1 base outside the gene matches. The germline V gene encodes CDR1 MNHEY and CDR2 SVGAGI. CDR3: CASSYREGYNEQFF. The CDR3 DNA sequence: TGTGCCAGCAGTTACAGGGAGGGCTACAATGAGCAGTTCTTC.

A few counts support this clonotype. CDR3 residues: CASSPDENGYEQYF. In nucleotides, the CDR3 is TGTGCCAGCAGCCCCGACGAAAACGGGTACGAGCAGTACTTC. This sequence joins TRBV6-5 and TRBJ2-7; D is unresolved. This CDR3 spans 14 amino acids. Germline V gene sequence: CDR1 MNHEY, CDR2 SVGAGI. V gave up 6 bases and J gave up 4 bases, with 16 bases separating them.

This clonotype was found a few times. The chain couples TRBV20-1 to TRBJ2-5; possibly TRBD1 or TRBD2 for D (5 bases each). The CDR3 totals 12 residues. Germline values: CDR1 DFQATT, CDR2 SNEGSKA (reference sequence). V lost 5 bases and J 3 bases, leaving 10 bases between the germline ends. CDR3 sequence (DNA): TGCAGTGCTTTTGGGGGTAAAGAGACCCAGTACTTC. Its translation: CSAFGGKETQYF.

The genes are TRBV5-1 and TRBJ1-1; unclear D gene. Germline loops: CDR1 SGHRS, CDR2 YFSETQ. The CDR3 runs to 12 residues. The V gene lost 6 bases and the J gene lost 1 base, with 7 bases spanning the gap. DNA of the CDR3: TGCGCCAGCACCGGTCCGAACACTGAAGCTTTCTTT. It translates to CASTGPNTEAFF.

The chain is built from TRBV29-1 and TRBJ2-1; D uncertain. The V and J ends lost 6 bases and 3 bases respectively, with 12 bases between them. This CDR3 contains 13 residues. Germline V gene data show CDR1 as SQVTM and CDR2 as ANQGSEA. DNA for the CDR3: TGCAGCGTCACCGATTCCCACTACAATGAGCAGTTCTTC. This translates into CSVTDSHYNEQFF.

In its sample, this clonotype was seen once. V and J are TRBV6-6 and TRBJ1-3, with unresolved D. V was cut by 6 bases and J by 0 bases, with 18 bases left in between. The CDR3 contains 17 residues. Germline loops: CDR1 MNHNY, CDR2 SVGAGI (reference sequence). The CDR3 loop reads CASRRSRVSSSGNTIYF. DNA for the CDR3: TGTGCCAGCAGGCGCTCCCGGGTGTCGAGCTCTGGAAACACCATATATTTT.

This chain links TRBV6-6 with TRBJ2-7; D is unresolved. Germline lookup yields CDR1 MNHNY and CDR2 SVGAGI (reference sequence). With 6 bases removed from V and 3 bases from J, the gap between germline ends came to 15 bases. The CDR3 is made up of 14 amino acids. CDR3 DNA: TGTGCCAGCAGGCGCAGCTCCGGGTTCTACGAGCAGTACTTC. Its protein is CASRRSSGFYEQYF.